Listed here are 19 T cell receptor beta chains from one sample, sequenced in a study of STAT5B mutations in CD4+ large granular lymphocyte leukemia. Measured with immunoSEQ multiplex PCR; TCRdb has only the in-frame clones, and not every one. The sample consists of roughly 30,000 clones, roughly 91% of them appearing once. Sequencing input: CD4+ T cells from blood buffy coats. Receptors originate from a human donor in good health.

The chain has TRBV6-6 and TRBJ2-2; 7 bases agree with TRBD2. The J segment lost 6 bases and the V segment lost 6 bases, leaving 13 bases of the junction unmatched. The CDR3 has 16 residues. The germline V gene has CDR1 MNHNY and CDR2 SVGAGI (reference sequence). The CDR3 DNA sequence: TGTGCCAGCAGCGCCCCCGCGGGAGTAGGAGCCGGGGAGCTGTTTTTT. Protein: CASSAPAGVGAGELFF.

The chain is built from TRBV28 and TRBJ1-3; D is undetermined. The CDR3 contains 14 residues. CDR1 and CDR2 from the germline V gene are MDHEN and SYDVKM. The ends were cut back, 2 bases at V and 2 bases at J, with 7 bases in the middle. CDR3 sequence reads: CASSLGVAGNTIYF. In nucleotides, the CDR3 is TGTGCCAGCAGTTTAGGGGTTGCTGGAAACACCATATATTTT.

The chain employs TRBV15 and TRBJ1-5; D ambiguous. Trimming took off 1 base at V and 1 base at J, with 5 bases between the two ends. The V gene's germline CDR1 is LNHNV and CDR2 YYDKDF (reference sequence). The CDR3 runs 14 residues. The CDR3 loop is CATSRGGSNQPQHF. In DNA form, the CDR3 reads TGTGCCACCAGCAGAGGTGGAAGCAATCAGCCCCAGCATTTT.

The rearrangement links TRBV28 to TRBJ2-7; D remains unclear. With 2 bases removed from V and 2 bases from J, the gap between germline ends came to 1 base. Germline-derived CDR1 and CDR2 are MDHEN and SYDVKM. The CDR3 contains 11 residues. CDR3 in amino acids: CASSLTYEQYF. In DNA form, the CDR3 reads TGTGCCAGCAGTTTAACCTACGAGCAGTACTTC.

This clone has a handful of counts. The chain uses TRBV11-2 and TRBJ1-5, with D perhaps TRBD1 (5 bases). Trimming cost V 1 base and J 3 bases, with 13 bases left between them. Germline-derived CDR1 and CDR2 are SGHAT and FQNNGV. The CDR3 covers 16 residues. The CDR3 protein is CASSLASTGPNQPQHF. CDR3 DNA: TGTGCCAGCAGCTTAGCGAGTACGGGGCCCAATCAGCCCCAGCATTTT.

This clone occurred once. This sequence joins TRBV5-4 and TRBJ2-1, with a tentative D call TRBD1 (5 bases). CDR3 length: 15 residues. From germline, CDR1 is SGHNT and CDR2 YYREEE (reference sequence). V was pared by 4 bases and J by 9 bases, with 20 bases between. CDR3 bases: TGTGCCAGCAGCCCCAGGGCTCTACCCCAAGGTGAGCAGTTCTTC. It translates to CASSPRALPQGEQFF.

The chain combines TRBV7-2 with TRBJ2-5; 10 nucleotides match TRBD2. The germline gives CDR1 SGHTA, CDR2 FQGNSA. This CDR3 is 15 amino acids long. Unmatched junction bases numbered 9, after V lost 5 bases and J lost 6 bases. The CDR3 sequence: CASSPPSGSVKTQYF. The CDR3 coding sequence is TGTGCCAGCAGCCCTCCTAGCGGGAGTGTAAAGACCCAGTACTTC.

The DNA for the CDR3 is TGTGCCAGCAGCGGCGACAGGGGCACAGATACGCAGTATTTT. Protein product: CASSGDRGTDTQYF. The chain has TRBV5-5 and TRBJ2-3; TRBD1 aligns across 7 bases. The junction had 3 bases not matched to a gene; V was cut back by 4 bases and J by 1 base. Germline CDR1 is SGHKS and CDR2 is YYEKEE (reference sequence). The CDR3 totals 14 residues.

J is TRBJ2-7 and V is TRBV27, with TRBD1 as a possible D gene (6 bases). This CDR3 has 13 amino acids. V lost 6 bases and J lost 7, with 16 bases in between. Per the germline V gene, CDR1 is MNHEY and CDR2 is SMNVEV (reference sequence). The CDR3 region has the DNA TGTGCCAGCAGAATGGGGGCCCTCGGAGAGCAGTACTTC. It is translated as CASRMGALGEQYF.

J is TRBJ2-6 and V is TRBV6-1; D gene ambiguous. This CDR3 is 14 amino acids long. CDR1 MNHNS and CDR2 SASEGT come from the germline V gene. Trimming left V 11 bases short and J 0 bases short, with 11 bases between. The CDR3 is CAASVGSGANVLTF. The CDR3 DNA follows: TGTGCCGCCAGCGTAGGCTCTGGGGCCAACGTCCTGACTTTC.

Written as DNA, the CDR3 is TGTGCCAGCAGCGCCGACACCGACAATGAGCAGTTCTTC. Its protein is CASSADTDNEQFF. The rearrangement uses TRBV9 and TRBJ2-1; no firm D call. Germline CDR1 is SGDLS and CDR2 is YYNGEE. CDR3 length equals 13 residues. Trimming removed 3 bases at V and 5 bases at J, with 9 bases between.

V gene TRBV21-1 combines with J gene TRBJ2-1; whether TRBD2, the table's D call, matches the DNA was not checked. TRBV21-1 is shown as a pseudogene. CDR3 length: 16 residues. CDR3 sequence: CASRTPGLRTYNEQFF. The CDR3 DNA reads as TGTGCCAGCAGAACACCGGGACTTAGGACTTACAATGAGCAGTTCTTC.

In its sample, this clone was seen once. This sequence joins TRBV30 and TRBJ2-7; no clear D. The germline V gene has CDR1 GTSNPN and CDR2 SVGIG (reference sequence). The CDR3 spans 13 residues. Between the trimmed V and J ends, which lost 0 bases and 4 bases, there was a span of 10 bases. CDR3 amino acids: CAWSVGLSYEQYF. CDR3 nucleotide sequence: TGTGCCTGGAGTGTAGGGCTCTCTTACGAGCAGTACTTC.

The chain joins TRBV14 to TRBJ1-2; D perhaps matches TRBD1 (5 bases). Trimming stripped 4 bases from V and 6 bases from J, with 18 bases between. The CDR3 loop spans 15 amino acids. The germline V gene has CDR1 SGHDN and CDR2 FVKESK. The CDR3, as DNA: TGTGCCAGCAGCCGCCTAACCAGGGCCACGAATGGCTACACCTTC. This sequence encodes CASSRLTRATNGYTF.

This chain connects TRBV9 to TRBJ2-1, with D possibly being TRBD1 (6 bases). Between the trimmed V and J ends, which lost 0 bases and 6 bases, there was a span of 7 bases. CDR1 is SGDLS, CDR2 YYNGEE, per germline. The CDR3 runs 13 residues. Here the CDR3 reads CASSVDRVNEQFF. The CDR3 bases are TGTGCCAGCAGCGTAGACAGGGTCAATGAGCAGTTCTTC.

The chain employs TRBV4-1 and TRBJ1-3, with a weak D call TRBD1 (5 bases). There are 19 residues in the CDR3. V was cut by 0 bases and J by 3 bases, with 21 bases left in between. Germline CDR1 and CDR2: MGHRA and YSYEKL. The CDR3 DNA sequence: TGCGCCAGCAGCCAAGAATCCCTCGTCGGGGGTCTATTTGGAAACACCATATATTTT. Residues: CASSQESLVGGLFGNTIYF.

The V call is TRBV29-1, the J call TRBJ1-2, with D unresolved. The CDR3 is made up of 13 amino acids. The germline V and J ends were trimmed by 4 bases and 4 bases, with 13 bases remaining between them. Germline V gene data show CDR1 as SQVTM and CDR2 as ANQGSEA. In nucleotides, the CDR3 is TGCAGCGTTGGGGGAGAGGGTCCCTATGGCTACACCTTC. It specifies CSVGGEGPYGYTF.

This clone has more than one count but fewer than ten. J is TRBJ1-2 and V is TRBV6-1; 10 bases agree with TRBD1. Trimming cost V 4 bases and J 8 bases; bases outside gene matches: 10. This CDR3 has 15 amino acids. Germline CDR1 and CDR2: MNHNS and SASEGT. The CDR3 coding sequence is TGTGCCAGCAGTGCACGACAGGGGGCATTGGAGGGCTACACCTTC. As protein: CASSARQGALEGYTF.

This clone was seen just once. DNA for the CDR3: TGTGCCAGCACCAAAGTCTACGAGCAGTACTTC. As protein: CASTKVYEQYF. The J gene is TRBJ2-7, the V gene TRBV28, with D unresolved. The CDR3 is made up of 11 amino acids. Germline CDR1 reads MDHEN; CDR2 reads SYDVKM. V shed 7 bases and J shed 3 bases, with 7 bases lying between them.